This T cell receptor beta chain was identified during a study of T cell changes during pregnancy in multiple sclerosis (dated by TCRdb to the late 2010s). About the full investigation: In women with multiple sclerosis, the researchers looked at how the T cell repertoire shifted as pregnancy progressed.

Library method: the immunoSEQ multiplex PCR assay. TCRdb obtained this table from immuneACCESS and retained in-frame rearrangements with V and J assigned. These tables miss some clones; where compared with another copy, unresolved V genes account for less than half of the shortfall, and the remainder is unexplained. The sample table records around 64,000 clones; over 90% of these occur just once. Of the sample, roughly 2.7% is held by the ten largest clones. In the case of this clone: Its antigen remains undetermined. No per-base quality is available; no much larger clone lies one base away.

The CDR3 runs 16 amino acids, cysteine and phenylalanine included. The only DNA kept is the CDR3, 48 bases in frame from the first base. This specimen consisted of CD8+ T cells from peripheral blood mononuclear cells, obtained in the third trimester of pregnancy. The TCR originated in a female donor with multiple sclerosis, enrolled in a pregnancy study. The chain employs TRBV21-1 and TRBJ2-3; no check of the table's D call, TRBD2, against the DNA was made. TRBV21-1 is described as a pseudogene. The CDR3 region reads CASSKARQASTDTQYF. The DNA is as follows: TGTGCCAGCAGCAAAGCCCGGCAAGCGAGCACAGATACGCAGTATTTT.